This T cell receptor beta chain stems from a study of cytomegalovirus exposure and HLA in healthy donors. Study results and limitations: The CMV antigen specificity of a few CMV-associated chains was confirmed through in vitro analysis.

With regard to this clone: Antigen specificity is unknown. Other DNA sequences from this sample encode an identical CDR3 as well.

The PCR contained 60 Vbeta and 13 Jbeta primers. TCRdb's table, derived via immunoSEQ multiplex PCR, lists solely in-frame clones and lacks some. This sample carries around 100,000 clones, over 65% of them seen once, and the ten largest clones take approximately 15%. The CDR3 contains 13 residues. The germline V gene encodes CDR1 SGDLS and CDR2 YYNGEE. Trimming cost V 0 bases and J 2 bases, with 5 bases left between them. The V gene is TRBV9, the J gene TRBJ2-5, with D perhaps TRBD1 (5 bases). Sample: PBMCs. This receptor was taken from a woman aged 18-29 years in good health and CMV-seropositive. CDR3 in amino acids: CASSVGQQETQYF. The CDR3 bases are TGTGCCAGCAGCGTAGGACAGCAAGAGACCCAGTACTTC.